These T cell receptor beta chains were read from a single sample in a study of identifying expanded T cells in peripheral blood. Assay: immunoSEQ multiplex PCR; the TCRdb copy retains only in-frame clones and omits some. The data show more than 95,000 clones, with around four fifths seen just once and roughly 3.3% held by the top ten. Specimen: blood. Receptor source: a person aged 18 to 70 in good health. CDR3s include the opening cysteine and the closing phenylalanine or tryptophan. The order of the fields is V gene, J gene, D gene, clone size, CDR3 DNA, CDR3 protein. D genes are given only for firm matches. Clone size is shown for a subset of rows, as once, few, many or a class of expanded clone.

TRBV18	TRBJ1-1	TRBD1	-	TGTGCCAGCTCACCAATCGACGGTAGGGGGCCGTGGTTTGAAGCTTTCTTT	CASSPIDGRGPWFEAFF
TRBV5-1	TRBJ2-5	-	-	TGCGCCAGCAGCGATCAACCGGGGGCTCGGGAGACCCAGTACTTC	CASSDQPGARETQYF
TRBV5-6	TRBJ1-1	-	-	TGTGCCAGCAGCTTGGGAGACGGCAGGGCATTGGACACTGAAGCTTTCTTT	CASSLGDGRALDTEAFF
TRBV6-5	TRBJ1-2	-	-	TGTGCCAGCAGTTACTCAATAGGGTCTGGAGGCTATGGCTACACCTTC	CASSYSIGSGGYGYTF
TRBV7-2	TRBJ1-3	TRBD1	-	TGTGCCAGCAGCTGGCGGGGGACAGGGGCTCCTCAATCTGGAAACACCATATATTTT	CASSWRGTGAPQSGNTIYF
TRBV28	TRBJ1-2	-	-	TGTGCCAGCAGTTCAGGGCAGGGCTATGGCTACACCTTC	CASSSGQGYGYTF
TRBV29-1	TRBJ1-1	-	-	TGCAGCGTGATGGGGCTACGGAACACTGAAGCTTTCTTT	CSVMGLRNTEAFF
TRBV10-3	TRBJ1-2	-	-	TGTGCCATCAGTGGAGGGAACTATGGCTACACCTTC	CAISGGNYGYTF
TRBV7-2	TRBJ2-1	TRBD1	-	TGTGCCAGCAGCTTAGAAGGTACAGGGGCGAACAATGAGCAGTTCTTC	CASSLEGTGANNEQFF
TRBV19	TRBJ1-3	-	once	TGTGCCAGTAGTCCATGGAAGTCCGGAAACACCATATATTTT	CASSPWKSGNTIYF
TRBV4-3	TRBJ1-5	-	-	TGCGCCAGCAGCCAAGACTGGGGTTCGGGACGGCCCCAGCATTTT	CASSQDWGSGRPQHF
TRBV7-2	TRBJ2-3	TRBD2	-	TGTGCCAGCAGCTTACGCGGGGGGAGCGCAGATACGCAGTATTTT	CASSLRGGSADTQYF
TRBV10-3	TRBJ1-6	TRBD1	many	TGTGCCATCAGTGAACTAGGACAGGGGCTTAATTCACCCCTCCACTTT	CAISELGQGLNSPLHF
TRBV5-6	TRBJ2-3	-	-	TGTGCCAGCAGCTTGGGACAGAGAATCCGCACAGATACGCAGTATTTT	CASSLGQRIRTDTQYF